The source of this TCR beta chain is a study of CD8+ T cells in alopecia areata. The overall study: Severity of treated patients was scored by affected scalp percentage.

Trimming cost V 3 bases and J 4 bases; bases outside gene matches: 13. The CDR3 has 17 amino acids. Looked up from germline, CDR1 is KGHSH and CDR2 is LQKENI. Notes on the study in general: Expanded CD8+ clones among the top 100, as well as scalp clonality, were significantly decreased by tofacitinib. In lesional scalp, particularly from alopecia totalis/universalis, clonality was higher than in normal scalp.

RNA extraction was followed by reverse transcription into cDNA, which acted as the sequencing template. Data came from immunoSEQ multiplex PCR; TCRdb stores just in-frame clones and leaves some out. Seen here are under 350,000 clones, over 45% observed once, and the top ten hold roughly 1.8%. A remark on this clone: Its antigen remains unidentified.

The treatment: oral pan-JAK inhibitor, 5-10 mg twice daily. Collection of lesional scalp punch biopsies and peripheral blood was performed in alopecia areata patients. The chain links TRBV18 to TRBJ2-5; TRBD1 matches 8 bases. The sequence was obtained from a human donor with alopecia areata. The specimen comprised CD4+ T cells sorted from blood, sampled at week 24, from a patient treated with tofacitinib. The CDR3, as DNA: TGTGCCAGCTCACCGTTCCCTCCCCCAGGGGGCCGAGAGACCCAGTACTTC. It encodes CASSPFPPPGGRETQYF.